This TCR beta chain originates from a study of cytomegalovirus exposure and HLA in healthy donors. TCRdb's copy holds only in-frame clones and misses some; the assay was immunoSEQ multiplex PCR. This sample has about 74,000 clones, with roughly 94% found just once. Germline CDR1 and CDR2: SNHLY and FYNNEI. This CDR3 comprises 11 residues. V lost 7 bases, J lost 4 bases, and 8 bases lay in between. The chain joins TRBV2 to TRBJ2-7, with a weak D call TRBD2 (5 bases). The TCR originated in a man aged 18-30 years in good health and CMV-seropositive. The sample comprised PBMCs. The CDR3 DNA reads as TGTGCCAGCAAAAGCGGATACGAGCAGTACTTC. Protein sequence: CASKSGYEQYF.